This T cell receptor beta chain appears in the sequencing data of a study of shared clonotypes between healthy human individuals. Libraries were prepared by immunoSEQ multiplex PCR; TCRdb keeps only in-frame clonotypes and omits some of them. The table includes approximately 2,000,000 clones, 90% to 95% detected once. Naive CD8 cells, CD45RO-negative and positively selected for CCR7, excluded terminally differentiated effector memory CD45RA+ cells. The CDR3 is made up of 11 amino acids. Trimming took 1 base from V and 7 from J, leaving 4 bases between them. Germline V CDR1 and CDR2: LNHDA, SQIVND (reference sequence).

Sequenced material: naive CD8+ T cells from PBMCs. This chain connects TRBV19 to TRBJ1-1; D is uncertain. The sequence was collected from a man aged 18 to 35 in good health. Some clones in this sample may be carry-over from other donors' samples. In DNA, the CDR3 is TGTGCCAGTAGTATAGCAAATGAAGCTTTCTTT. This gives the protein CASSIANEAFF.